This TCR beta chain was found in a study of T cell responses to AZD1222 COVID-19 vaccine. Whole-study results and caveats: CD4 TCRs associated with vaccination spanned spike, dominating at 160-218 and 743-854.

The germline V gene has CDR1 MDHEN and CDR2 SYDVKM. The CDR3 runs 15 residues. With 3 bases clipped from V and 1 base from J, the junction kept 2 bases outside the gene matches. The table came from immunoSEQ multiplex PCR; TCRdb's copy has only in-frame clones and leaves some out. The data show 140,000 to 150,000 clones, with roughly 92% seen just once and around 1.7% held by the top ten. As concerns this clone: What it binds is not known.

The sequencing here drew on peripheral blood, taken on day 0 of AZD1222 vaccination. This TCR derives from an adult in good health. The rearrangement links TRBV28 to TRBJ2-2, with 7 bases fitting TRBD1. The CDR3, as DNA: TGTGCCAGCAGTTTGAGACAGGGGAACACCGGGGAGCTGTTTTTT. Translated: CASSLRQGNTGELFF.